This T cell receptor (beta chain) emerged from a study of PD-1 blockade in classical Hodgkin lymphoma. The study, taken as a whole, reports: Unlike CD8+ TCR diversity, which did not rise significantly by C4D1, CD4+ TCR diversity did. Later analyses included only patients treated at least 1 year post-ASCT. The study found complete responders had baseline diversity similar to newly diagnosed patients.

This table comes from immunoSEQ multiplex PCR, and its TCRdb copy is limited to in-frame clones, with some not included. The sample lists about 150,000 clones; about four fifths were seen once. In this sample, this clone turned up once. Antigen specificity is unknown. There was relapse after autologous stem cell transplantation in every patient, and there was variation in brentuximab vedotin exposure. Best responses included complete response and partial response; otherwise, the best response was progressive disease. This clonotype was sampled from a human donor with classical Hodgkin lymphoma. The source material was peripheral blood mononuclear cells (PBMCs), sampled before the second cycle of nivolumab.

For the CDR3, the DNA is TGTGCCAGCAGTGCCCGACTAGCGGGGTACAATGAGCAGTTCTTC. Amino acid sequence: CASSARLAGYNEQFF. The rearrangement joins TRBV6-5 to TRBJ2-1; the match to TRBD2 covers 11 bases. V lost 5 bases to trimming and J lost 4 bases; unmatched junction nucleotides: 4. The CDR3 runs 15 residues. Germline V gene lookup returns CDR1 MNHEY and CDR2 SVGAGI.